This T cell receptor beta chain was sequenced during a study of cytomegalovirus exposure and HLA in healthy donors. Findings and caveats of the study: In an earlier analysis, in roughly 580 donors, most V segments appeared productive either ~87% or ~30% of the time. The study carried out a later analysis of TCR beta sequences. It associated 15,000 to 20,000 of them with specific HLA alleles at a false discovery rate of 0.05. The classifier was said to identify cytomegalovirus status with high specificity and sensitivity. Later, an analysis showed that TCR beta chains associated with HLA were more clonally expanded than others that were equally common.

Points on this clone: Its antigen is undetermined.

The PCR ran on 60 Vbeta and 13 Jbeta primers. The assay was immunoSEQ multiplex PCR, and TCRdb's table has in-frame clones only and misses some. The sample lists about 130,000 clones, around 63% occurring once. The length of the CDR3 is 14 residues. Per the germline V gene, CDR1 is MNHEY and CDR2 is SMNVEV (reference sequence). V lost 2 bases to trimming and J lost 4 bases, with 9 bases between them. The chain carries TRBV27 and TRBJ2-1; weak D call: TRBD1 (5 bases). The sequencing input was PBMCs. This sequence was found in a human donor in good health. The CDR3 DNA sequence: TGTGCCAGCAGTTTAATAAGGGGATACAATGAGCAGTTCTTC. Translation gives CASSLIRGYNEQFF.